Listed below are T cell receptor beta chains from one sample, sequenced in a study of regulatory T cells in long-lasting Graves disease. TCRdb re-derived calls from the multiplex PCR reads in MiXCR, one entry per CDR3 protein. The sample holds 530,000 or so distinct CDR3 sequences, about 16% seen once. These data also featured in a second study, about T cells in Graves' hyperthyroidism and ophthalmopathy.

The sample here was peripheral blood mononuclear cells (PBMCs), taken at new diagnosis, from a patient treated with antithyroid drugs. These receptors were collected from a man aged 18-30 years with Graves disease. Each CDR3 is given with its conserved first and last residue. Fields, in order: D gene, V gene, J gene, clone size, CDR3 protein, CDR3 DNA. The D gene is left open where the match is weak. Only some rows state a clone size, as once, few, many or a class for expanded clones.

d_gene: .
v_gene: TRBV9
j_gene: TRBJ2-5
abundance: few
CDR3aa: CASSVASDSGFQETQYF
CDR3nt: TGTGCCAGCAGCGTAGCTTCTGACAGTGGATTCCAAGAGACCCAGTACTTC

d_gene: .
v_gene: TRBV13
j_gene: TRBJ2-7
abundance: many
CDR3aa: CASSPTGSGEQYF
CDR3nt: TGTGCCAGCAGCCCTACAGGGTCGGGGGAGCAGTACTTC

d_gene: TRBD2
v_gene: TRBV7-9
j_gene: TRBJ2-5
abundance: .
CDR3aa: CASRLGTTTQETQYF
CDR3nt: TGTGCCAGCAGACTAGGGACTACAACACAAGAGACCCAGTACTTC

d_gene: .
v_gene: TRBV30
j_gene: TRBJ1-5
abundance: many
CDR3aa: CAWSSRQVSNQPQHF
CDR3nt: TGTGCCTGGAGTAGCCGACAGGTTAGCAATCAGCCCCAGCATTTT

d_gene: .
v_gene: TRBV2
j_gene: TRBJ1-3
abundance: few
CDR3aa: CATLTVSGNTIYF
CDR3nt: TGTGCCACCCTGACAGTCTCTGGAAACACCATATATTTT

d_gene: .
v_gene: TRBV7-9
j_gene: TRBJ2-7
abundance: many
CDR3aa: CASSLQESTYEQYF
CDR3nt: TGTGCCAGCAGCTTACAGGAATCTACCTACGAGCAGTACTTC

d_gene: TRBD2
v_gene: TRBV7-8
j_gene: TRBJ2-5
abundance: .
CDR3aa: CASSLASFVLAGRETQYF
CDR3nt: TGTGCCAGCAGCTTAGCGAGTTTCGTACTAGCGGGAAGAGAGACCCAGTACTTC

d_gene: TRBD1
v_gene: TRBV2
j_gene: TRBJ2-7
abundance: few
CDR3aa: CACGDRGVQEQYF
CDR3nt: TGTGCCTGCGGGGACAGGGGGGTACAGGAGCAGTACTTC

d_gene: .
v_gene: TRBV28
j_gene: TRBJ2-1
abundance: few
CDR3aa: CASRTGHVYNEQFF
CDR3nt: TGTGCCAGCAGGACGGGACACGTCTACAATGAGCAGTTCTTC

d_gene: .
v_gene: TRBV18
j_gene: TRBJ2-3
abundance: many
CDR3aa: CASSHYTSRGTDTQYF
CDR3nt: TGTGCCAGCTCACACTACACTAGCAGAGGCACAGATACGCAGTATTTT

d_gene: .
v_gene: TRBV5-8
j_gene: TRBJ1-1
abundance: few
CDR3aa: CASSVGSWAGVRGAFF
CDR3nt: TGTGCCAGCAGCGTCGGGAGTTGGGCTGGTGTTAGGGGAGCTTTCTTT

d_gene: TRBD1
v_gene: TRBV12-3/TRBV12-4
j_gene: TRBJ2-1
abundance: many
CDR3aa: CASSIQRDSSYNEQFF
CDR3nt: TGTGCCAGCAGTATCCAGAGGGACAGCTCCTACAATGAGCAGTTCTTC

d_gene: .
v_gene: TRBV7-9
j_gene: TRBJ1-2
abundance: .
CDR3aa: CASSSDSRSYGYTF
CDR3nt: TGTGCCAGCAGCTCAGACAGTAGATCCTATGGCTACACCTTC

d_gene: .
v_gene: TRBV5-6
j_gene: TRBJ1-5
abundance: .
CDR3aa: CASSLDGGRGQPQHF
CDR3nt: TGTGCCAGCAGCTTGGATGGGGGAAGGGGACAGCCCCAGCATTTT

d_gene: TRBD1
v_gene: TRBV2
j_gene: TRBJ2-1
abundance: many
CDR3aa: CASSEQGASFF
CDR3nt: TGTGCCAGCAGTGAACAGGGGGCGTCGTTCTTC

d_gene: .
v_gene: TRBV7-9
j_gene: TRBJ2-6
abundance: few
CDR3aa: CASNRLGSGANVLTF
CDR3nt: TGTGCCAGCAACCGCCTTGGCTCTGGGGCCAACGTCCTGACTTTC

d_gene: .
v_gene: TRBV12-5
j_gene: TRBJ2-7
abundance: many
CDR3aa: CASGLVPDSSYEQYF
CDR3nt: TGTGCTAGTGGTTTGGTCCCAGATAGCTCCTACGAGCAGTACTTC

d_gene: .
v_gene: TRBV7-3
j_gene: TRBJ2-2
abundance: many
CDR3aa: CASSLNSLQGELFF
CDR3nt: TGTGCCAGCAGCTTAAACTCCCTCCAAGGAGAGCTGTTTTTT

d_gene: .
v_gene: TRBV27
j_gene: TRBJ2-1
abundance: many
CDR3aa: CASTLNNEQFF
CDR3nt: TGTGCCAGCACTCTGAACAATGAGCAGTTCTTC

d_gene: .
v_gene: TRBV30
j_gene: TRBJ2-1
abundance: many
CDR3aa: CAWTSGAWINEQFF
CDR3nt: TGTGCCTGGACCTCAGGCGCGTGGATCAATGAGCAGTTCTTC

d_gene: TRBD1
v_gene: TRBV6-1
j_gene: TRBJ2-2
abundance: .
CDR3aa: CASRPPGQVAGELFF
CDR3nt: TGTGCCAGCAGACCGCCGGGACAGGTCGCCGGGGAGCTGTTTTTT

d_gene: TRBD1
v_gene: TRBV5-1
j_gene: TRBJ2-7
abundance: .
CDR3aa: CASSWTGQVGYEQYF
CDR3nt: TGCGCCAGCAGCTGGACGGGACAGGTCGGCTACGAGCAGTACTTC

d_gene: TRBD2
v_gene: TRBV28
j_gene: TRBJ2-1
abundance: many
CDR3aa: CASSGLAGNNEQFF
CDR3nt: TGTGCCAGCAGTGGACTAGCGGGAAACAATGAGCAGTTCTTC

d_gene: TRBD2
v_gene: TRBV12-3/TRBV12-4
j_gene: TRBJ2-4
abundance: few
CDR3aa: CASSPPLAGGPKSKNIQYF
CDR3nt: TGTGCCAGCAGCCCCCCACTAGCGGGAGGGCCGAAGTCCAAAAACATTCAGTACTTC

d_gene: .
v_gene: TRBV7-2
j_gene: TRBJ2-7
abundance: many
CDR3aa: CASSLAGTYSYEQYF
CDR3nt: TGTGCCAGCAGCTTAGCCGGGACTTACTCCTACGAGCAGTACTTC

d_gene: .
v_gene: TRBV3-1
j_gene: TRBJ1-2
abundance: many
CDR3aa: CASSQGAENYGYTF
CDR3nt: TGTGCCAGCAGCCAAGGAGCGGAAAACTATGGCTACACCTTC

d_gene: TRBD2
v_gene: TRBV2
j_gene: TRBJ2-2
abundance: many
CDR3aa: CASKRETSGGELFF
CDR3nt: TGTGCCAGCAAGCGGGAGACCTCCGGCGGGGAGCTGTTTTTT

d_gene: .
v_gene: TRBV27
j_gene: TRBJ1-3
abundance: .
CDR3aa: CASSPRPVLVGNTIYF
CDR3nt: TGTGCCAGCAGTCCCCGACCCGTTTTGGTTGGAAACACCATATATTTT

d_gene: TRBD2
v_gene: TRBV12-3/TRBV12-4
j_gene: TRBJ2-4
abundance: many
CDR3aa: CASSRAGSGRSLYF
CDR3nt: TGTGCCAGCAGCCGCGCGGGTAGCGGGAGATCCCTGTACTTC